Listed below are T cell receptor beta chains from one sample, sequenced in a study of control samples from healthy donors and cancer patients. TCRdb's table, derived via immunoSEQ multiplex PCR, lists solely in-frame clones and lacks some. The top ten clones hold approximately 15% of a sample with tens of thousands of clones, 75% to 95% of them seen once. The sequenced sample consisted of blood. Receptors were obtained from a man aged 25-45 years in good health. Both conserved end residues are part of each CDR3. The D gene is left open where the match is weak. Clone size, where shown, is once, few, many, or a class for clones that have expanded.

J gene: TRBJ2-3; D gene: -; V gene: TRBV5-4; clone size: -; CDR3 protein: CASSLTSPQVDTQYF; CDR3 DNA: TGTGCCAGCAGCCTAACTAGCCCCCAGGTGGATACGCAGTATTTT
J gene: TRBJ2-2; D gene: TRBD2; V gene: TRBV28; clone size: -; CDR3 protein: CASSFRLVAGLPRGELFF; CDR3 DNA: TGTGCCAGCAGTTTTCGCCTCGTAGCGGGTCTCCCTAGAGGGGAGCTGTTTTTT
J gene: TRBJ2-7; D gene: TRBD2; V gene: TRBV29-1; clone size: -; CDR3 protein: CSVGLAGDEQYF; CDR3 DNA: TGCAGCGTTGGGCTAGCGGGAGACGAGCAGTACTTC
J gene: TRBJ2-3; D gene: TRBD2; V gene: TRBV11-2; clone size: -; CDR3 protein: CASSATSGSPTDTQYF; CDR3 DNA: TGTGCCAGCAGCGCGACTAGCGGGAGCCCCACAGATACGCAGTATTTT
J gene: TRBJ1-2; D gene: -; V gene: TRBV7-9; clone size: -; CDR3 protein: CASSSPDGLDYGYTF; CDR3 DNA: TGTGCCAGCAGCTCTCCGGACGGGTTGGACTATGGCTACACCTTC
J gene: TRBJ2-7; D gene: TRBD2; V gene: TRBV7-3; clone size: -; CDR3 protein: CASSPGWAGGYEQYF; CDR3 DNA: TGTGCCAGCAGCCCCGGCTGGGCGGGAGGCTACGAGCAGTACTTC
J gene: TRBJ1-1; D gene: -; V gene: TRBV10-3; clone size: -; CDR3 protein: CAISGGPGNTEAFF; CDR3 DNA: TGTGCCATCAGTGGTGGCCCCGGGAACACTGAAGCTTTCTTT
J gene: TRBJ2-1; D gene: -; V gene: TRBV7-6; clone size: -; CDR3 protein: CASSLGGFSYNEQFF; CDR3 DNA: TGTGCCAGCAGCTTGGGTGGTTTCTCCTACAATGAGCAGTTCTTC
J gene: TRBJ2-7; D gene: -; V gene: TRBV27; clone size: -; CDR3 protein: CASTLGGEQYF; CDR3 DNA: TGTGCCAGCACCCTAGGAGGGGAGCAGTACTTC
J gene: TRBJ2-5; D gene: -; V gene: TRBV29-1; clone size: once; CDR3 protein: CSVEADVGETQYF; CDR3 DNA: TGCAGCGTTGAAGCTGACGTGGGTGAGACCCAGTACTTC
J gene: TRBJ1-3; D gene: -; V gene: TRBV5-6; clone size: -; CDR3 protein: CASSSDNTIYF; CDR3 DNA: TGTGCCAGCAGCTCAGACAACACCATATATTTT
J gene: TRBJ2-7; D gene: -; V gene: TRBV5-1; clone size: -; CDR3 protein: CASSRESRYEQYF; CDR3 DNA: TGCGCCAGCAGCCGGGAGAGTCGGTACGAGCAGTACTTC
J gene: TRBJ1-5; D gene: -; V gene: TRBV19; clone size: -; CDR3 protein: CASSIDLIGQNNQPQHF; CDR3 DNA: TGTGCCAGTAGTATAGACCTGATTGGACAGAACAATCAGCCCCAGCATTTT
J gene: TRBJ2-7; D gene: TRBD2; V gene: TRBV5-3; clone size: -; CDR3 protein: CARSLDAGGPNEQYF; CDR3 DNA: TGTGCCAGAAGCTTGGATGCGGGAGGGCCAAACGAGCAGTACTTC
J gene: TRBJ2-1; D gene: -; V gene: TRBV2; clone size: -; CDR3 protein: CASSEQGIPSVNEQFF; CDR3 DNA: TGTGCCAGCAGTGAACAGGGTATCCCTTCGGTCAATGAGCAGTTCTTC
J gene: TRBJ2-7; D gene: -; V gene: TRBV9; clone size: -; CDR3 protein: CASSSLSGPSYEQYF; CDR3 DNA: TGTGCCAGCAGCAGCCTTTCCGGACCTTCCTACGAGCAGTACTTC
J gene: TRBJ2-7; D gene: TRBD1; V gene: TRBV6-6; clone size: -; CDR3 protein: CASSRGTGGMQQYF; CDR3 DNA: TGTGCCAGCAGTAGGGGGACAGGGGGCATGCAGCAGTACTTC
J gene: TRBJ2-7; D gene: TRBD1; V gene: TRBV6-5; clone size: -; CDR3 protein: CASRPTGALYEQYF; CDR3 DNA: TGTGCCAGCAGGCCGACAGGGGCCCTCTACGAGCAGTACTTC
J gene: TRBJ1-1; D gene: TRBD1; V gene: TRBV7-6; clone size: -; CDR3 protein: CASSPIAYGTGGTEAFF; CDR3 DNA: TGTGCCAGCAGCCCGATAGCCTACGGGACAGGAGGGACTGAAGCTTTCTTT
J gene: TRBJ2-5; D gene: -; V gene: TRBV2; clone size: -; CDR3 protein: CASSAWKETQYF; CDR3 DNA: TGTGCCAGCAGTGCGTGGAAAGAGACCCAGTACTTC
J gene: TRBJ1-5; D gene: -; V gene: TRBV19; clone size: -; CDR3 protein: CATGVHQPQHF; CDR3 DNA: TGTGCCACGGGGGTCCATCAGCCCCAGCATTTT
J gene: TRBJ1-1; D gene: -; V gene: TRBV15; clone size: once; CDR3 protein: CATSREGEKVVF; CDR3 DNA: TGTGCCACCAGCAGAGAGGGGGAGAAAGTTGTCTTT
J gene: TRBJ1-3; D gene: -; V gene: TRBV15; clone size: -; CDR3 protein: CATSREQASGNTIYF; CDR3 DNA: TGTGCCACCAGCAGGGAACAGGCGTCTGGAAACACCATATATTTT
J gene: TRBJ1-1; D gene: -; V gene: TRBV29-1; clone size: -; CDR3 protein: CSVVPFITGTGTEAFF; CDR3 DNA: TGCAGCGTTGTCCCCTTTATCACGGGGACCGGCACTGAAGCTTTCTTT
J gene: TRBJ2-3; D gene: -; V gene: TRBV2; clone size: -; CDR3 protein: CASSDQQGYADTQYF; CDR3 DNA: TGTGCCAGCAGTGATCAACAGGGATACGCAGATACGCAGTATTTT
J gene: TRBJ1-1; D gene: -; V gene: TRBV6-5; clone size: -; CDR3 protein: CASKEGSQIGQTFF; CDR3 DNA: TGTGCCAGCAAAGAGGGTTCGCAAATTGGGCAAACTTTCTTT
J gene: TRBJ1-4; D gene: -; V gene: TRBV6-1; clone size: once; CDR3 protein: CASSEGQGRAEKLFF; CDR3 DNA: TGTGCCAGCAGTGAAGGGCAGGGGAGGGCTGAAAAACTGTTTTTT
J gene: TRBJ2-2; D gene: -; V gene: TRBV11-3; clone size: -; CDR3 protein: CASSFAPHWGETGELFF; CDR3 DNA: TGTGCCAGCAGCTTCGCCCCCCATTGGGGGGAAACCGGGGAGCTGTTTTTT